The entry that follows covers one TCR beta chain sequence. What it recognizes is unknown. This entry comes from a study of cytomegalovirus exposure and HLA in healthy donors. Study observations and caveats: Several of the most significant clusters were apparently associated with common viral pathogens in a later analysis. It has been reported that TCR beta sequences accurately predicted the HLA-A and HLA-B alleles of most subjects. A link between a missense DCLRE1C variant and TCR beta V- and J-gene trimming emerged from a later analysis.

CDR3 length equals 16 residues. Germline loops: CDR1 LNHNV, CDR2 YYDKDF (reference sequence). The germline V and J ends were trimmed by 0 bases and 7 bases, with 13 bases remaining between them. Use of 60 Vbeta and 13 Jbeta primers characterized the PCR. Profiling relied on immunoSEQ multiplex PCR, and the TCRdb table lists in-frame clones only, not all of them. The top ten hold approximately 4% of the sample, which has about 140,000 clones, about three quarters seen once. The rearrangement joins TRBV15 to TRBJ1-6, with a possible D match to TRBD1 (5 bases). The receptor's source is a man between 18 and 35 years old in good health and CMV-seronegative. The sequencing input was PBMCs. CDR3 protein: CATSRDPRQINSPLHF. The DNA of the CDR3 is TGTGCCACCAGCAGAGATCCCCGACAGATAAATTCACCCCTCCACTTT.